The present T cell receptor beta chain was sequenced within a study of Tregs in tolerant kidney transplant recipients. With 3 bases removed from V and 1 base from J, the gap between germline ends came to 9 bases. CDR1 and CDR2 (germline): MNHNY, SVGAGI (reference sequence). This CDR3 spans 14 amino acids. Generated by immunoSEQ multiplex PCR, the TCRdb table keeps only in-frame clones and is missing some. The table includes tens of thousands of clones, more than 85% detected once. Study findings and constraints: In tolerant patients, donor-specific Tregs outgrew total Tregs, suggesting antigen-driven expansion.

Related graft donors supplied nonmyeloablative bone marrow transplants, and mixed chimerism was transient. Thawed PBMCs were FACS-sorted into unstimulated CD4+CD25+CD127- regulatory T cells, CD4+CD25- non-regulatory cells, CD4 and CD8 cells. In the case of this clone: The antigen is undetermined.

The material sequenced was CD4+ T cells from blood (PBMCs), taken 12 months after the transplant. The sequence came from a human patient who received a combined kidney and bone marrow transplant. A share of the T cells may be of graft donor origin. This chain connects TRBV6-6 to TRBJ1-1; D unclear. CDR3 nucleotides: TGTGCCAGCAGTTATCGTAGCCAGAACACTGAAGCTTTCTTT. This translates into CASSYRSQNTEAFF.